What follows are 12 T cell receptor beta chains derived from one specimen sequenced in a study of metastatic and nonmetastatic thyroid tumors. Not a single patient had been given any form of treatment at any point before undergoing thyroid surgery. TCRdb re-called the PCR reads through MiXCR. The data show around 53,000 clones, over 15% seen once. The material sequenced was blood. The source is a female donor with papillary thyroid cancer or a benign thyroid nodule (not recorded which). Some clones in this sample may be carry-over from other donors' samples.

This clone was counted many times. V gene TRBV19 combines with J gene TRBJ2-5; D may be TRBD2 (5 bases). Germline CDR1 reads LNHDA; CDR2 reads SQIVND (reference sequence). The CDR3 spans 13 residues. Deletions cut 5 bases from V and 3 bases from J, with 10 bases between. As DNA, the CDR3 is TGTGCCAGTAGTTCAACTAGAGAAGAGACCCAGTACTTC. Its translation is CASSSTREETQYF.

This clone was seen at least ten times. V usage is TRBV2 and J usage is TRBJ2-3, with 7 bases lining up with TRBD2. The CDR3 covers 13 residues. Germline CDR1 is SNHLY and CDR2 is FYNNEI. After removal of 7 bases from V and 5 bases from J, the junction contained 6 bases not matched to a gene. The CDR3 here is CASKKGGVDTQYF. The CDR3 DNA reads as TGTGCCAGCAAAAAGGGAGGGGTAGATACGCAGTATTTT.

As to this clone: The junction does not match germline at one end; this may be a read error. The chain has TRBV12-3 or TRBV12-4 and TRBJ2-7, with D perhaps matching TRBD2 (5 bases). The CDR3 extends over 14 amino acids. CDR3 sequence reads: CASIYSARSYQQYF. The CDR3 region has the DNA TGTGCCAGCATTTATAGCGCCCGCTCCTACCAGCAGTACTTC.

This clone has more than one count but fewer than ten. The chain recombines TRBV28 with TRBJ1-2; D not certain. The V end was cut by 7 bases, the J end by 6 bases, with 9 bases between. The CDR3 spans 11 residues. Germline CDR1 is MDHEN and CDR2 is SYDVKM. The CDR3 DNA sequence: TGTGCCAGCATTACTTATGATGGCTACACCTTC. Translation gives CASITYDGYTF.

This clone occurred a few times. The chain recombines TRBV6-1 with TRBJ2-7; D gene unclear. The CDR3 is 12 amino acids. Germline V gene sequence: CDR1 MNHNS, CDR2 SASEGT. V lost 1 base to trimming and J lost 5 bases, with 6 bases between them. The CDR3, as DNA: TGTGCCAGCAGTGAAGACCGACACGAGCAGTACTTC. Protein sequence: CASSEDRHEQYF.

In this sample, this clone turned up a few times. The chain uses TRBV6-1 and TRBJ1-3, with 10 nucleotides matching TRBD1. The length of the CDR3 is 14 residues. CDR1 is MNHNS, CDR2 SASEGT, per germline. Trimming cost V 9 bases and J 4 bases; bases outside gene matches: 6. In nucleotides, the CDR3 is TGTGCCAGTAGACAGGGGGCAGAGGGAAACACCATATATTTT. It is translated as CASRQGAEGNTIYF.

This clone has a handful of counts. This chain joins TRBV12-3 or TRBV12-4 and TRBJ2-7; 7 bases align to TRBD2. V lost 5 bases to trimming and J lost 7 bases; unmatched junction nucleotides: 14. The CDR3 is made up of 15 amino acids. The CDR3 loop is CASSTVGREEKEQYF. The CDR3 DNA reads as TGTGCCAGCAGTACCGTGGGGAGGGAGGAAAAAGAGCAGTACTTC.

This clone was seen repeatedly, ten times or more. This chain joins TRBV28 and TRBJ2-7, with D possibly called TRBD1 or TRBD2 (6 bases each). Germline loops: CDR1 MDHEN, CDR2 SYDVKM. Trimming stripped 6 bases from V and 3 bases from J, with 15 bases between. CDR3 length: 14 residues. The CDR3 reads CASRSGAADYEQYF. The CDR3 nucleotides are TGTGCCAGCAGATCGGGGGCAGCGGACTACGAGCAGTACTTC. Variable domain in full (rest from reference TRBV28 and TRBJ2-7): DVKVTQSSRYLVKRTGEKVFLECVQDMDHENMFWYRQDPGLGLRLIYFSYDVKMKEKGDIPEGYSVSREKKERFSLILESASTNQTSMYLCASRSGAADYEQYFGPGTRLTVT.

This clone was counted many times. V is TRBV5-1 and J is TRBJ1-1; TRBD1 is a possible D gene (5 bases). Germline CDR1 SGHRS, CDR2 YFSETQ. The V gene lost 4 bases and the J gene lost 6 bases, with 22 bases spanning the gap. There are 16 residues in the CDR3. The CDR3, as DNA: TGCGCCAGCAGCGAGGAGGGGCAGGGAGTAAATCCTGAAGCTTTCTTT. Translating it yields CASSEEGQGVNPEAFF.

The V call is TRBV28, the J call TRBJ2-7, with D hard to call. Trimming took off 6 bases at V and 10 bases at J, with 19 bases between the two ends. Germline assignment: CDR1 MDHEN and CDR2 SYDVKM. CDR3 length equals 13 residues. The CDR3 DNA is TGTGCCAGCAGCTCTTACACAGTGATGGCTCAGTACTTC. Its protein is CASSSYTVMAQYF. Drawing the rest from reference TRBV28 and TRBJ2-7, the complete variable domain is DVKVTQSSRYLVKRTGEKVFLECVQDMDHENMFWYRQDPGLGLRLIYFSYDVKMKEKGDIPEGYSVSREKKERFSLILESASTNQTSMYLCASSSYTVMAQYFGPGTRLTVT.

Ten or more counts support this clone. Possible read error: a much larger clone is one base away. The chain couples TRBV20-1 to TRBJ2-1; a possible D gene is TRBD1 (6 bases). The CDR3 is made up of 10 amino acids. Germline CDR1 is DFQATT and CDR2 is SNEGSKA (reference sequence). The CDR3 DNA sequence: TGCATCCCCGCAGGGGATGAGCAGTTCTTC. Translated, it gives CIPAGDEQFF.

The V gene is TRBV5-1, the J gene TRBJ2-7; D gene unclear. The CDR3 runs 11 residues. The germline CDR1 and CDR2 sequences are SGHRS and YFSETQ. Trimming stripped 0 bases from V and 12 bases from J, with 10 bases between. CDR3 nucleotide sequence: TGCGCCAGCAGCTTGGCAGGAGATACGTACTTC. Its protein product is CASSLAGDTYF.